This TCR beta chain is drawn from a study of a mutant IDH1 vaccine in newly diagnosed glioma. As for the study in general: Vaccination began 4-6 weeks post radiotherapy alone, or with temozolomide cycles. V12 came at week 35, V13 at week 47. Former treatment meant radiotherapy, temozolomide, or both; the majority had gotten both.

Clones were sequenced by immunoSEQ multiplex PCR, and TCRdb holds only the in-frame ones, with some missing. This repertoire shows about 94,000 clones, roughly 90% found once; its top ten account for 0.6% to 0.95%. In germline, CDR1 is GTSNPN, CDR2 SVGIG (reference sequence). The ends were cut back, 2 bases at V and 4 bases at J, with 9 bases in the middle. The CDR3 consists of 13 residues. Time point: week 47, end of study. Topical imiquimod was applied with each vaccine dose, which held 300 ug of mutant IDH1 20-mer peptide. General study results and limits: Evidence of vaccine-induced immune responses was documented in over 85% of patients.

In the case of this clone: Antigen: not known.

The V call is TRBV30, the J call TRBJ1-5, with D unclear. Here the sequenced sample was PBMCs, taken from a glioma patient whose treatment included an IDH1 peptide vaccine. This sequence originates from a woman in her forties or fifties with glioma. The CDR3 region has the DNA TGTGCCTGGAGTAGAGGCAGAAATCAGCCCCAGCATTTT. Translated, it gives CAWSRGRNQPQHF.